This TCR beta chain emerged from a study of siplizumab effects on memory and regulatory T cells. Trimming shortened V by 5 bases and J by 2 bases, and 5 bases separated the two germline ends. Germline assignment: CDR1 LNHNV and CDR2 YYDKDF (reference sequence). There are 12 residues in the CDR3. Using immunoSEQ multiplex PCR, the repertoire was profiled, and TCRdb retains in-frame clones only, with some absent. The table lists 50,000 to 55,000 clones, less than 98% of them singletons. Study conclusions and caveats: Proliferating siplizumab-cultured Tregs lacked confirmed suppressive function. Apparently key alloresponse contributors, naive T cells also seemed more diverse than memory cells.

This clone was seen only once. Antigen specificity is unknown. The chain combines TRBV15 with TRBJ2-3; D is unclear. What was sequenced was naive CD4+ T cells sorted from blood. This clonotype originated in a human donor in good health. CDR3 residues: CATSPHTDTQYF. As DNA, the CDR3 is TGTGCCACCAGCCCACACACAGATACGCAGTATTTT.